What follows are 24 T cell receptor beta chains derived from one specimen sequenced in a study of identical twins. TCRdb fed the 5' RACE reads into MiXCR, producing one record per CDR3 protein. The sample shows around 480,000 distinct CDR3 sequences, 13% to 15% of them seen only once. The same data also went into a second study, on yellow fever vaccine responses in identical twins.

Sequencing was done on a sample of CD4+ T cells sorted from blood. The receptors come from a woman aged 18 to 35 in good health.

The chain carries TRBV5-6 and TRBJ2-1; 12 nucleotides match TRBD2. This CDR3 has 15 amino acids. Looked up from germline, CDR1 is SGHDT and CDR2 is YYEEEE. The V segment lost 4 bases and the J segment 9 bases; nucleotides outside the gene matches: 8. CDR3 sequence (DNA): TGTGCCAGCAGCCCTACTAGCGGGGGGACCGGTGAGCAGTTCTTC. It specifies CASSPTSGGTGEQFF.

This clonotype has at least ten counts. The V gene is TRBV18, the J gene TRBJ1-5, with D possibly matching TRBD1 (6 bases). Germline assignment: CDR1 KGHSH and CDR2 LQKENI. The germline V and J ends were trimmed by 3 bases and 4 bases, with 10 bases remaining between them. The CDR3 sequence is 14 residues long. The CDR3 DNA follows: TGTGCCAGCTCACCTCGGGACAAGAATCAGCCCCAGCATTTT. This encodes CASSPRDKNQPQHF. Based on the CDR3 plus reference TRBV18 and TRBJ1-5, the full variable domain is NAGVMQNPRHLVRRRGQEARLRCSPMKGHSHVYWYRQLPEEGLKFMVYLQKENIIDESGMPKERFSAEFPKEGPSILRIQQVVRGDSAAYFCASSPRDKNQPQHFGDGTRLSIL.

The rearrangement uses TRBV7-8 and TRBJ2-2; TRBD2 aligns across 8 bases. This CDR3 contains 16 residues. Trimming removed 4 bases from V and 4 bases from J; junction bases left unmatched: 8. Looked up from germline, CDR1 is SGHVS and CDR2 is FQNEAQ. CDR3 coding DNA: TGTGCCAGCAGCTCCGGTTTGCTAGCGGGCACCGGGGAGCTGTTTTTT. It translates to CASSSGLLAGTGELFF.

This clonotype turned up a few times. The chain uses TRBV6-1 and TRBJ1-4; D may be TRBD1 (6 bases). V lost 6 bases and J lost 4, with 18 bases in between. CDR3 length: 16 residues. Germline CDR1 and CDR2: MNHNS and SASEGT. The DNA of the CDR3 is TGTGCCAGCAGCCTTCGGACAGACCTTATTAATGAAAAACTGTTTTTT. The encoded protein is CASSLRTDLINEKLFF.

There are a few counts of this clonotype. The rearrangement links TRBV4-3 to TRBJ2-1; 7 bases agree with TRBD1. In germline, CDR1 is LGHNA, CDR2 YSLEER. With V trimmed by 4 bases and J by 5 bases, 5 bases remained unmatched. CDR3 length: 14 amino acids. This chain's CDR3 is CASSRGTGDNEQFF. CDR3 DNA sequence: TGCGCCAGCAGCCGGGGAACAGGGGACAATGAGCAGTTCTTC.

The chain is built from TRBV7-3 and TRBJ2-5, with 9 nucleotides matching TRBD2. CDR1 is SGHTA and CDR2 is FQGTGA in the germline V gene. J lost 2 bases, V lost 2 bases, and 6 bases had no gene match. CDR3 size: 16 residues. CDR3 loop: CASSLLGGGGQETQYF. The DNA for the CDR3 is TGTGCCAGCAGCTTACTCGGCGGGGGGGGACAAGAGACCCAGTACTTC. The full variable domain, its missing parts supplied by reference TRBV7-3 and TRBJ2-5, is GAGVSQTPSNKVTEKGKYVELRCDPISGHTALYWYRQSLGQGPEFLIYFQGTGAADDSGLPNDRFFAVRPEGSVSTLKIQRTERGDSAVYLCASSLLGGGGQETQYFGPGTRLLVL.

V and J are TRBV7-2 and TRBJ2-5; no firm D call. Germline V gives CDR1 SGHTA, CDR2 FQGNSA. The CDR3 is made up of 14 amino acids. Trimming pared 2 bases from V and 4 bases from J, leaving 11 bases between. CDR3 loop: CASSLRVFRETQYF. CDR3 DNA: TGTGCCAGCAGCTTAAGGGTGTTCAGAGAGACCCAGTACTTC.

The CDR3 coding sequence is TGCAGTGCTCGTACAGGGAGACAGACCCAGTACTTC. Protein: CSARTGRQTQYF. J is TRBJ2-5 and V is TRBV20-1; tentative D call: TRBD1 (6 bases). Germline-derived CDR1 and CDR2 are DFQATT and SNEGSKA (reference sequence). Deletions cut 5 bases from V and 6 bases from J, with 13 bases between. The CDR3 has 12 residues.

The rearrangement joins TRBV11-2 to TRBJ2-3, with D unresolved. Trimming took off 2 bases at V and 3 bases at J, with 6 bases between the two ends. There are 13 residues in the CDR3. Germline V lookup: CDR1 SGHAT, CDR2 FQNNGV. CDR3 coding DNA: TGTGCCAGCAGCTTAAGTTTGACAGATACGCAGTATTTT. It codes for CASSLSLTDTQYF.

This clonotype appeared once. The chain combines TRBV20-1 with TRBJ2-5, with 8 bases fitting TRBD2. This CDR3 is 13 amino acids long. V lost 4 bases, J lost 6 bases, and 7 bases stayed unmatched. The germline gives CDR1 DFQATT, CDR2 SNEGSKA (reference sequence). The CDR3 is CSATRLARKTQYF. CDR3 nucleotides: TGCAGTGCTACGCGACTAGCGCGGAAGACCCAGTACTTC.

CDR3 sequence (DNA): TGCAGTCTCCACACCTCTAGCGGCACAGATACGCAGTATTTT. It yields the protein CSLHTSSGTDTQYF. V usage is TRBV20-1 and J usage is TRBJ2-3; possibly TRBD2 for D (6 bases). The germline CDR1 and CDR2 sequences are DFQATT and SNEGSKA (reference sequence). Trimming removed 8 bases from V and 1 base from J, with 16 bases in between. The CDR3 sequence is 14 residues long.

This chain joins TRBV14 and TRBJ2-7; 16 bases are shared with TRBD2. Looked up from germline, CDR1 is SGHDN and CDR2 is FVKESK. CDR3 length equals 15 residues. The V segment lost 1 base and the J segment 12 bases; nucleotides outside the gene matches: 6. DNA for the CDR3: TGTGCCAGCAGCCAAGCAGGGACTAGCGGGAGGGCCCCGTACTTC. Translating it yields CASSQAGTSGRAPYF.

This chain joins TRBV7-2 and TRBJ2-7; D not certain. CDR1 is SGHTA and CDR2 is FQGNSA in the germline V gene. Trimming pared 1 base from V and 5 bases from J, leaving 6 bases between. The CDR3 loop spans 12 amino acids. CDR3 residues: CASSLGLNEQYF. Here the CDR3 DNA reads TGTGCCAGCAGCTTAGGCCTTAACGAGCAGTACTTC.

The V and J genes are TRBV24-1 and TRBJ2-1; tentative D call: TRBD2 (6 bases). Per the germline V gene, CDR1 is KGHDR and CDR2 is SFDVKD. Trimming removed 2 bases at V and 10 bases at J, with 11 bases between. CDR3 length: 13 residues. The CDR3 loop reads CATSDWEEGEQFF. CDR3 nucleotide sequence: TGTGCCACCAGTGATTGGGAGGAAGGGGAGCAGTTCTTC.

A few counts support this clonotype. CDR3 DNA sequence: TGCGCCAGCAGCGCCCCCCCGGGACAGGGGAGTATGAACACTGAAGCTTTCTTT. Its translation: CASSAPPGQGSMNTEAFF. V is TRBV5-1 and J is TRBJ1-1; 10 bases agree with TRBD1. Germline V gene data show CDR1 as SGHRS and CDR2 as YFSETQ. With V trimmed by 4 bases and J by 0 bases, 12 bases remained unmatched. This CDR3 is 18 amino acids long. Together with reference TRBV5-1 and TRBJ1-1, the CDR3 gives the full variable domain: KAGVTQTPRYLIKTRGQQVTLSCSPISGHRSVSWYQQTPGQGLQFLFEYFSETQRNKGNFPGRFSGRQFSNSRSEMNVSTLELGDSALYLCASSAPPGQGSMNTEAFFGQGTRLTVV.

V gene TRBV15 combines with J gene TRBJ1-4; TRBD1 is a possible D gene (5 bases). Germline CDR1 is LNHNV and CDR2 is YYDKDF (reference sequence). The V and J ends lost 0 bases and 8 bases respectively, with 13 bases between them. This CDR3 contains 15 residues. The CDR3 region has the DNA TGTGCCACCAGCAGAGACGTCAGGGTGAACGAAAAACTGTTTTTT. Translating it yields CATSRDVRVNEKLFF. Full variable domain (missing parts from reference TRBV15 and TRBJ1-4): DAMVIQNPRYQVTQFGKPVTLSCSQTLNHNVMYWYQQKSSQAPKLLFHYYDKDFNNEADTPDNFQSRRPNTSFCFLDIRSPGLGDTAMYLCATSRDVRVNEKLFFGSGTQLSVL.

The chain has TRBV7-2 and TRBJ2-7; 10 positions agree with TRBD2. The germline V gene has CDR1 SGHTA and CDR2 FQGNSA. The ends lost 3 bases at V and 2 bases at J; junction bases unmatched: 7. This CDR3 contains 16 residues. CDR3 nucleotide sequence: TGTGCCAGCAGCTTGGACCGGACTAGCGGCACCTACGAGCAGTACTTC. This encodes CASSLDRTSGTYEQYF. The whole variable domain, filled in from reference TRBV7-2 and TRBJ2-7, reads GAGVSQSPSNKVTEKGKDVELRCDPISGHTALYWYRQSLGQGLEFLIYFQGNSAPDKSGLPSDRFSAERTGGSVSTLTIQRTQQEDSAVYLCASSLDRTSGTYEQYFGPGTRLTVT.

This clonotype was recorded many times. The chain joins TRBV5-1 to TRBJ2-2; 8 bases are shared with TRBD1. The CDR3 spans 14 residues. The germline V gene has CDR1 SGHRS and CDR2 YFSETQ. V gave up 3 bases and J gave up 3 bases; unmatched junction bases: 1. CDR3 in amino acids: CASSSTGDTGELFF. CDR3 DNA sequence: TGCGCCAGCAGCTCGACAGGGGACACCGGGGAGCTGTTTTTT.

The CDR3 DNA follows: TGCAGTGCTAGGGGACTCACTGGTTACGAGCAGTACTTC. It specifies CSARGLTGYEQYF. The chain has TRBV20-1 and TRBJ2-7, with D tentatively TRBD2 (6 bases). This CDR3 is built from 13 residues. Germline assignment: CDR1 DFQATT and CDR2 SNEGSKA (reference sequence). Trimming shortened V by 3 bases and J by 4 bases, and 13 bases separated the two germline ends.

This clonotype was seen at least ten times. The J gene is TRBJ2-7, the V gene TRBV20-1, with D perhaps assigned TRBD1 or TRBD2 (5 bases each). Germline V CDR1 and CDR2: DFQATT, SNEGSKA (reference sequence). With 7 bases removed from V and 6 bases from J, the gap between germline ends came to 16 bases. The CDR3 spans 12 residues. CDR3 sequence reads: CSGGFVVGEQYF. In nucleotides, the CDR3 is TGCAGTGGGGGGTTCGTGGTGGGCGAGCAGTACTTC.

The rearrangement links TRBV20-1 to TRBJ2-5; weak D call: TRBD2 (6 bases). CDR3 length equals 15 residues. V shed 6 bases and J shed 0 bases, with 17 bases lying between them. CDR1 is DFQATT, CDR2 SNEGSKA, per germline (reference sequence). CDR3 region: CSAKDGTPYQETQYF. CDR3 nucleotides: TGCAGTGCCAAGGACGGGACTCCTTACCAAGAGACCCAGTACTTC.

This clonotype was counted a few times. The J gene is TRBJ2-6, the V gene TRBV28, with D unresolved. Trimming took 4 bases from V and 1 from J, leaving 11 bases between them. The length of the CDR3 is 16 residues. Germline V gene lookup returns CDR1 MDHEN and CDR2 SYDVKM. DNA for the CDR3: TGTGCCAGCAGTTCAACCCGGGCTTCTGGGGCCAACGTCCTGACTTTC. Translated, it gives CASSSTRASGANVLTF.

V usage is TRBV6-5 and J usage is TRBJ2-7; 7 bases align to TRBD1. The germline CDR1 and CDR2 sequences are MNHEY and SVGAGI. Trimming cost V 0 bases and J 5 bases; bases outside gene matches: 4. The CDR3 length is 14 residues. Here the CDR3 reads CASSYSNRGNEQYF. DNA for the CDR3: TGTGCCAGCAGTTACTCGAACAGGGGAAACGAGCAGTACTTC.

The chain couples TRBV29-1 to TRBJ2-3; 9 bases are a match to TRBD2. Per the germline V gene, CDR1 is SQVTM and CDR2 is ANQGSEA. The CDR3 covers 14 residues. J gave up 1 base and V 6 bases, and 5 bases lay outside the gene matches. The DNA for the CDR3 is TGCAGCGTCCGGCGGGGGGGGGGCACAGATACGCAGTATTTT. This sequence encodes CSVRRGGGTDTQYF.